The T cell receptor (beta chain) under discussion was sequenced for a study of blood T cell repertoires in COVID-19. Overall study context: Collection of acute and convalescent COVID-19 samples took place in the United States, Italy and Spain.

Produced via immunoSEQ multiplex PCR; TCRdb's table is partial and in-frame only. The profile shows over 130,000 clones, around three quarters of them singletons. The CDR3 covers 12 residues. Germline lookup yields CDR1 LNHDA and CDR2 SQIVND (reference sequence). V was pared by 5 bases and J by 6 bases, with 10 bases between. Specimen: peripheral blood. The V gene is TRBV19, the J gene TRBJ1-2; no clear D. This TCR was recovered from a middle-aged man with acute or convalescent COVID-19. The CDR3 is CASSLSQDGYTF. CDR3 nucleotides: TGTGCCAGTAGTCTTAGTCAGGATGGCTACACCTTC.